Below are 28 T cell receptor beta chains sequenced from a single sample in a study of T-cell reconstitution after alpha-beta-depleted transplantation in children. For TCRbeta, the library was prepared with unique molecular identifiers. TCRdb passed the PCR reads through MiXCR, listing each CDR3 protein once. The sample includes approximately 420,000 distinct CDR3 sequences, 9.5% to 13% of them seen just once. The sequencing here drew on PBMCs from the stem cell graft donor, taken from the stem cell graft. The receptors derive from a human donor who donated a stem cell graft to a child with acute myeloid leukemia.

The rearrangement joins TRBV7-2 to TRBJ2-5; tentatively, D is TRBD1 (6 bases). The V gene lost 6 bases and the J gene lost 3 bases, with 11 bases spanning the gap. CDR3 length: 13 amino acids. Per germline, CDR1 SGHTA and CDR2 FQGNSA. In nucleotides, the CDR3 is TGTGCCAGCAGAAACAGGGCTAAAGAGACCCAGTACTTC. Protein product: CASRNRAKETQYF.

V is TRBV20-1 and J is TRBJ1-5; no clear D. Trimming cost V 1 base and J 6 bases, with 10 bases left between them. This CDR3 is built from 13 residues. Germline CDR1 is DFQATT and CDR2 is SNEGSKA (reference sequence). CDR3 in DNA: TGCAGTGCTAGAGGGGAAACTCCTCAGCCCCAGCATTTT. Its translation is CSARGETPQPQHF.

In this sample, this clonotype turned up many times. The chain has TRBV12-3 or TRBV12-4 and TRBJ2-7; D gene uncertain. Trimming took 5 bases from V and 3 from J, leaving 5 bases between them. This CDR3 has 11 amino acids. The CDR3 nucleotides read TGTGCCAGCAGTCCCGGCTACGAGCAGTACTTC. It encodes CASSPGYEQYF.

This clonotype was recorded at least ten times. V gene TRBV12-3 or TRBV12-4 combines with J gene TRBJ1-5; D remains ambiguous. V shed 6 bases and J shed 6 bases, with 12 bases lying between them. CDR3 length: 13 amino acids. This CDR3 is CASRARKGQPQHF. The CDR3 DNA is TGTGCCAGCAGGGCAAGGAAGGGTCAGCCCCAGCATTTT.

There are a few counts of this clonotype. The rearrangement joins TRBV6-2 or TRBV6-3 to TRBJ2-7; D not certain. Trimming removed 9 bases at V and 5 bases at J, with 11 bases between. The germline V gene has CDR1 MNHEY and CDR2 SVGEGT. The CDR3 covers 11 residues. The CDR3 DNA follows: TGTGCCAGTTCACAGTCCCACGAGCAGTACTTC. Amino acids: CASSQSHEQYF.

This clonotype appeared a few times. The chain recombines TRBV4-1 with TRBJ2-3; TRBD1 is a possible D gene (6 bases). The CDR3 totals 14 residues. Germline-derived CDR1 and CDR2 are MGHRA and YSYEKL. The ends were cut back, 0 bases at V and 7 bases at J, with 11 bases in the middle. CDR3: CASSQEQGLNTQYF. As DNA, the CDR3 is TGCGCCAGCAGCCAAGAACAGGGCCTGAATACGCAGTATTTT.

This clonotype occurred many times. The chain has TRBV18 and TRBJ2-2; 8 bases map to TRBD2. The junction had 2 bases not matched to a gene; V was cut back by 1 base and J by 4 bases. The CDR3 is 15 amino acids. Germline V lookup: CDR1 KGHSH, CDR2 LQKENI. Here the CDR3 reads CASSPLAGTTGELFF. In nucleotides, the CDR3 is TGTGCCAGCTCACCACTAGCGGGAACCACCGGGGAGCTGTTTTTT.

This clonotype was seen more than once but under ten times. The V gene is TRBV20-1, the J gene TRBJ2-7, with TRBD2 identical over 11 bases. The germline V gene has CDR1 DFQATT and CDR2 SNEGSKA (reference sequence). V trimming: 3 bases; J trimming: 3 bases; junction bases outside the gene matches: 10. This CDR3 region has 16 residues. CDR3 sequence: CSASVASGGRGYEQYF. CDR3 DNA sequence: TGCAGTGCTAGCGTGGCTAGCGGGGGGAGGGGCTACGAGCAGTACTTC.

V gene TRBV24-1 combines with J gene TRBJ2-7; TRBD1 might be the D (6 bases). Germline CDR1 is KGHDR and CDR2 is SFDVKD. The CDR3 is made up of 13 amino acids. V shed 10 bases and J shed 5 bases, with 17 bases lying between them. The CDR3 is CATTGDTSDEQYV. The CDR3 region has the DNA TGTGCCACGACTGGGGACACCAGTGACGAGCAGTACGTC.

This sequence joins TRBV7-6 and TRBJ1-4, with D uncertain. CDR1 and CDR2 (germline): SGHVS, FNYEAQ. V lost 2 bases and J lost 4, with 14 bases in between. The CDR3 is 16 residues long. CDR3 DNA sequence: TGTGCCAGCAGCTTATACCGCCGAGGAGTTAATGAAAAACTGTTTTTT. It yields the protein CASSLYRRGVNEKLFF.

The table lists this clonotype with a few counts. A single base separates this from a much larger clone, so it may be a read error. The V gene is TRBV20-1, the J gene TRBJ2-5, with D hard to call. Per the germline V gene, CDR1 is DFQATT and CDR2 is SNEGSKA (reference sequence). Trimming took off 3 bases at V and 3 bases at J, with 2 bases between the two ends. The CDR3 is 10 amino acids. CDR3 DNA sequence: TGCAGTGCTAGCGAAGAGACCCAGTACTTC. This translates into CSASEETQYF.

Many counts were recorded for this clonotype. The chain joins TRBV5-1 to TRBJ1-5, with 8 positions matching TRBD1. Germline trimming cut 4 bases from V and 6 bases from J; bases unmatched to any gene: 9. The germline V gene encodes CDR1 SGHRS and CDR2 YFSETQ. CDR3 size: 15 residues. The CDR3 sequence is CASSPNPGGTQPQHF. In nucleotides, the CDR3 is TGCGCCAGCAGCCCGAACCCAGGGGGCACTCAGCCCCAGCATTTT. Looking up the rest from reference TRBV5-1 and TRBJ1-5 gives the full variable domain: KAGVTQTPRYLIKTRGQQVTLSCSPISGHRSVSWYQQTPGQGLQFLFEYFSETQRNKGNFPGRFSGRQFSNSRSEMNVSTLELGDSALYLCASSPNPGGTQPQHFGDGTRLSIL.

The chain recombines TRBV20-1 with TRBJ2-3; 7 bases map to TRBD2. The length of the CDR3 is 13 residues. Looked up from germline, CDR1 is DFQATT and CDR2 is SNEGSKA (reference sequence). V shed 5 bases, J shed 6 bases, and the junction held 8 bases outside the gene matches. CDR3 bases: TGCAGTGCTCGGGCGGGAGTGGTGGATACGCAGTATTTT. Its protein is CSARAGVVDTQYF.

This clonotype was seen repeatedly, ten times or more. The V gene is TRBV10-3, the J gene TRBJ1-2, with 8 bases lining up with TRBD1. Germline lookup yields CDR1 ENHRY and CDR2 SYGVKD. Trimming at V came to 6 bases and at J to 3 bases, leaving 0 bases not matched to a gene. CDR3 length: 12 amino acids. CDR3 sequence reads: CAIRTGDYGYTF. Here the CDR3 DNA reads TGTGCCATCAGGACAGGGGACTATGGCTACACCTTC.

The CDR3, as DNA: TGTGCCAGCAGTGTTAGCGGGGTGACAGATACGCAGTATTTT. It specifies CASSVSGVTDTQYF. The chain is built from TRBV12-3 or TRBV12-4 and TRBJ2-3; 8 bases agree with TRBD2. After removal of 5 bases from V and 3 bases from J, the junction contained 4 bases not matched to a gene. The CDR3 totals 14 residues.

This clonotype was detected a few times. This rearrangement joins TRBV20-1 to TRBJ1-5; 7 bases match TRBD1. V gave up 0 bases and J gave up 4 bases; unmatched junction bases: 9. CDR3 length: 16 amino acids. Germline V gene data show CDR1 as DFQATT and CDR2 as SNEGSKA (reference sequence). The CDR3 DNA is TGCAGTGCTAGAGAAGGGGGCAGTGGAACTAATCAGCCCCAGCATTTT. Protein product: CSAREGGSGTNQPQHF.

The sample holds a few counts of this clonotype. The chain carries TRBV2 and TRBJ1-1; 7 bases line up with TRBD1. From germline, CDR1 is SNHLY and CDR2 FYNNEI. J lost 0 bases, V lost 8 bases, and 3 bases had no gene match. The CDR3 has 13 residues. CDR3 region: CASDRDMNTEAFF. The CDR3 bases are TGTGCCAGCGACAGGGATATGAACACTGAAGCTTTCTTT.

This clonotype was observed a few times. V and J are TRBV20-1 and TRBJ2-7; D assignment may be TRBD1 or TRBD2 (6 bases each). The length of the CDR3 is 14 residues. Trimming shortened V by 0 bases and J by 6 bases, and 15 bases separated the two germline ends. The germline gives CDR1 DFQATT, CDR2 SNEGSKA (reference sequence). The CDR3 here is CSARETGKEGEQYF. The DNA of the CDR3 is TGCAGTGCTAGAGAAACAGGGAAGGAGGGCGAGCAGTACTTC.

This clonotype was recorded a few times. The rearrangement uses TRBV5-1 and TRBJ1-1; 7 nucleotides agree with TRBD1. CDR1 and CDR2 (germline): SGHRS, YFSETQ. This CDR3 comprises 14 residues. J was trimmed by 4 bases and V by 5 bases; bases with no gene match: 8. The CDR3 loop is CASRQQGLPTEAFF. The CDR3 nucleotides read TGCGCCAGCAGACAACAGGGGTTACCCACTGAAGCTTTCTTT.

This clonotype was found a few times. The chain joins TRBV24-1 to TRBJ2-1; D gene uncertain. Trimming stripped 3 bases from V and 6 bases from J, with 2 bases between. Germline CDR1 is KGHDR and CDR2 is SFDVKD. There are 11 residues in the CDR3. In DNA, the CDR3 is TGTGCCACCAGTGATACCAATGAGCAGTTCTTC. Protein product: CATSDTNEQFF.

CDR3 in DNA: TGCAGTGCTCAAGGACAGGGCAATGAAAAACTGTTTTTT. Its protein product is CSAQGQGNEKLFF. V is TRBV20-1 and J is TRBJ1-4; 8 bases map to TRBD1. Germline trimming cut 5 bases from V and 5 bases from J; bases unmatched to any gene: 4. Germline V lookup: CDR1 DFQATT, CDR2 SNEGSKA (reference sequence). The CDR3 is 13 amino acids.

This clonotype was found a few times. V is TRBV28 and J is TRBJ1-4, with D possibly being TRBD1 (6 bases). V shed 11 bases and J shed 8 bases, with 12 bases lying between them. Germline values: CDR1 MDHEN, CDR2 SYDVKM. The CDR3 is 11 residues long. The CDR3 loop is CAVQGGEKLFF. The DNA of the CDR3 is TGTGCCGTACAGGGAGGGGAAAAACTGTTTTTT.

This chain joins TRBV6-5 and TRBJ2-5; a weak D match, TRBD1 (6 bases). The CDR3 is made up of 14 amino acids. The germline V and J ends were trimmed by 2 bases and 5 bases, with 12 bases remaining between them. CDR1 is MNHEY and CDR2 is SVGAGI in the germline V gene. The CDR3 sequence: CASSYNNRAETQYF. The CDR3 coding sequence is TGTGCCAGCAGTTACAATAACAGGGCGGAGACCCAGTACTTC.

The chain employs TRBV12-3 or TRBV12-4 and TRBJ2-1; 13 bases line up with TRBD2. The V segment lost 5 bases and the J segment 6 bases; nucleotides outside the gene matches: 4. This CDR3 region has 15 residues. CDR3 sequence reads: CASSPRLAGGNEQFF. In DNA, the CDR3 is TGTGCCAGCAGTCCCCGACTAGCGGGAGGCAATGAGCAGTTCTTC.

This clonotype was detected many times. V is TRBV9 and J is TRBJ2-5, with D tentatively TRBD2 (6 bases). Trimming left V 0 bases short and J 2 bases short, with 11 bases between. CDR1 is SGDLS and CDR2 is YYNGEE in the germline V gene. The CDR3 is 15 residues long. The CDR3 nucleotides read TGTGCCAGCAGCGTAGGGCTAGCGCAACAAGAGACCCAGTACTTC. It is translated as CASSVGLAQQETQYF.

V gene TRBV7-9 combines with J gene TRBJ2-1; D not resolved. Germline assignment: CDR1 SEHNR and CDR2 FQNEAQ (reference sequence). Trimming stripped 5 bases from V and 0 bases from J, with 14 bases between. This CDR3 has 16 residues. CDR3 DNA: TGTGCCAGCAGCCCCAAGGGATCTAGCTCCTACAATGAGCAGTTCTTC. Protein sequence: CASSPKGSSSYNEQFF.

The chain combines TRBV6-1 with TRBJ2-7; maybe TRBD2 (5 bases). V lost 1 base and J 4 bases, leaving 11 bases between the germline ends. This CDR3 comprises 14 residues. Germline V gene data show CDR1 as MNHNS and CDR2 as SASEGT. CDR3 in DNA: TGTGCCAGCAGTGAAGGAGGGAGACCTTACGAGCAGTACGTC. Encoded protein: CASSEGGRPYEQYV.

This clonotype was seen many times. The rearrangement links TRBV5-1 to TRBJ2-5, with unresolved D. V was trimmed by 0 bases and J by 7 bases, leaving 13 bases between them. The CDR3 is made up of 14 amino acids. CDR1 and CDR2 (germline): SGHRS, YFSETQ. CDR3 sequence (DNA): TGCGCCAGCAGCTTGGACTCATCCGGGTGGACCCAGTACTTC. The encoded protein is CASSLDSSGWTQYF. The full variable domain, rest sourced from reference TRBV5-1 and TRBJ2-5, is KAGVTQTPRYLIKTRGQQVTLSCSPISGHRSVSWYQQTPGQGLQFLFEYFSETQRNKGNFPGRFSGRQFSNSRSEMNVSTLELGDSALYLCASSLDSSGWTQYFGPGTRLLVL.